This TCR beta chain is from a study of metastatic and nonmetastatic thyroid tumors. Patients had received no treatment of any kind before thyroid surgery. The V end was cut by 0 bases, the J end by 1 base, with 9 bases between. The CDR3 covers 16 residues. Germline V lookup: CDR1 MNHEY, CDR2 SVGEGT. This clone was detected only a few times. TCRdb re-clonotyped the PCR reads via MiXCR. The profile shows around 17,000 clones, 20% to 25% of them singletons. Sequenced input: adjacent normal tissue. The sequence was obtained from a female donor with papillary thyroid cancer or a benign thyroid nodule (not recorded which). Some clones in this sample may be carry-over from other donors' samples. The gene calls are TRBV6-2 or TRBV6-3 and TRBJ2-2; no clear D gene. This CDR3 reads CASSYSTIGNTGELFF. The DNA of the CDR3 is TGTGCCAGCAGTTACTCAACTATCGGGAACACCGGGGAGCTGTTTTTT.